The clone carrying this T cell receptor beta chain was recorded a few times. This specimen comes from a study of blood T cell repertoires in COVID-19. Overall study context: From the United States, Italy and Spain came samples of acute and convalescent COVID-19. From T cells, B-cell-depleted T cells, or PBMCs came the material, which was cDNA or gDNA.

In the authors' workflow: The assay estimated nucleated cells by amplifying reference gene primers. The repertoire was sequenced with immunoSEQ multiplex PCR; TCRdb's copy has only in-frame clones and lacks some. That table supplies the V and J calls and clone size; D and trimming were determined from the DNA. This table has fewer than 200,000 clones, roughly nine tenths appearing once. The germline V gene has CDR1 DFQATT and CDR2 SNEGSKA (reference sequence). Trimming left V 5 bases short and J 8 bases short, with 6 bases between. The CDR3 is 10 amino acids. The sequence came from a man aged 18 to 29 who had recovered from COVID-19. This chain joins TRBV20-1 and TRBJ1-4; no firm D call. The sample was peripheral blood. The CDR3 spells CSAPTEKLFF. CDR3 sequence (DNA): TGCAGTGCTCCTACGGAAAAACTGTTTTTT.